This T cell receptor (beta chain) was captured in a study of early T cells in non-severe SARS-CoV-2 infection. Whole-study context: The authors sequenced bulk RNA from unsorted whole blood, leaving chains unpaired. Findings and caveats of the study: Missing private and CD4 specificities, VDJdb matching favored anti-spike CD8 responses.

The CDR3 contains 13 residues. The V gene's germline CDR1 is MGHRA and CDR2 YSYEKL. V lost 3 bases to trimming and J lost 1 base, with 6 bases between them. The TCR library protocol attached unique molecular identifiers to the individual cDNA molecules. TCRdb re-called the 5' RACE reads with MiXCR, one entry per CDR3 protein. This sample yields under 85,000 distinct CDR3 sequences, of which less than 15% are seen a single time; 4.5% to 6.5% belongs to the top ten. Concerning this clonotype itself: The antigen is unknown.

This clonotype originated in an adult who was a healthcare worker with PCR-confirmed SARS-CoV-2 infection or an uninfected control (not recorded which). The V call is TRBV4-1, the J call TRBJ1-1, with D uncertain. The specimen was whole blood. This chain's CDR3 is CASSHPRNTEAFF. The DNA for the CDR3 is TGCGCCAGCAGCCACCCCAGGAACACTGAAGCTTTCTTT.